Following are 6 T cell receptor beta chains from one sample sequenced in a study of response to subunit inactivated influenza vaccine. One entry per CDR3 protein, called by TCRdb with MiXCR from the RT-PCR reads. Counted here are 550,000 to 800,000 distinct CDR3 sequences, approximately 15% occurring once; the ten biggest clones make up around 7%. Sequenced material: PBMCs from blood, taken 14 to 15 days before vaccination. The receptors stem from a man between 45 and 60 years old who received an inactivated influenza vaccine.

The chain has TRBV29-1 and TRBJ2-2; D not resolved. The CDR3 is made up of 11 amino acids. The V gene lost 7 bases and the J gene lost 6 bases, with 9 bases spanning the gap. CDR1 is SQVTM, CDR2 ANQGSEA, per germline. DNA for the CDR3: TGCAGCGCCACTTATGCCGGGGAGCTGTTTTTT. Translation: CSATYAGELFF.

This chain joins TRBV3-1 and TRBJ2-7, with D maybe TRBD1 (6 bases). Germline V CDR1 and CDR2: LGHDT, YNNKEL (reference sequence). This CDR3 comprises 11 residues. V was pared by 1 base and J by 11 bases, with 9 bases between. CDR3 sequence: CASSQGQEEYF. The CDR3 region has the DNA TGTGCCAGCAGCCAAGGACAGGAAGAGTACTTC.

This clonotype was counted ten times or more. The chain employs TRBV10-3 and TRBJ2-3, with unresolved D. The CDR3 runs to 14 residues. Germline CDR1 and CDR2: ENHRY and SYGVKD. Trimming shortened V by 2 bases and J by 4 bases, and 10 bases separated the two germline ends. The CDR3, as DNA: TGTGCCATCAGTGAGGCGACTTCCGCAGATACGCAGTATTTT. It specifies CAISEATSADTQYF.

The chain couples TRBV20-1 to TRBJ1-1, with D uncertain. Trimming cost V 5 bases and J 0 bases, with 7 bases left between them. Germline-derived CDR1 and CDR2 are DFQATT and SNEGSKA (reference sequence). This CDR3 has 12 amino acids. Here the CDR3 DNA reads TGCAGTGCTTGGATGGTGAACACTGAAGCTTTCTTT. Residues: CSAWMVNTEAFF.

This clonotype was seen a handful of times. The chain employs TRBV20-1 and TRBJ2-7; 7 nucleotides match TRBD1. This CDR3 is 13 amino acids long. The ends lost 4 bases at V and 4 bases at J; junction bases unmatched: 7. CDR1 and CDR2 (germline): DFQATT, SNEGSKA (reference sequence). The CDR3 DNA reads TGCAGTGCTACGCCGCACAGGGGTTACGAGCAGTACTTC. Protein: CSATPHRGYEQYF.

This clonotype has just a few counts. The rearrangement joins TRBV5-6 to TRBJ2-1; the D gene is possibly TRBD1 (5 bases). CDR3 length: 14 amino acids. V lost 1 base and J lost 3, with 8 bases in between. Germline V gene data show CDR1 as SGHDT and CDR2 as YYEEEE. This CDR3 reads CASSLKGYYNEQFF. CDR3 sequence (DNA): TGTGCCAGCAGCTTGAAGGGGTACTACAATGAGCAGTTCTTC.